This section outlines one T cell receptor (beta chain) sequence together with its context. The source of the sample is a study of blood T cell repertoires in COVID-19. Study context: The United States, Italy and Spain provided the acute and convalescent COVID-19 samples.

Sequencing was performed with immunoSEQ multiplex PCR; in TCRdb, only in-frame clones are kept and a portion is missing. The sample holds about 220,000 clones, roughly 85% seen once. Trimming cost V 2 bases and J 8 bases, with 12 bases left between them. The CDR3 loop spans 13 amino acids. The germline CDR1 and CDR2 sequences are KGHSH and LQKENI. This TCR was sampled from a middle-aged man who had recovered from COVID-19. The chain is built from TRBV18 and TRBJ1-1; tentatively, D is TRBD1 (6 bases). The sample taken for sequencing was peripheral blood. The CDR3 loop is CASSPGSDREAFF. CDR3 in DNA: TGTGCCAGCTCACCAGGATCGGACAGAGAAGCTTTCTTT.